This passage covers 12 T cell receptor beta chains from one sample sequenced in a study of T cell responses to AZD1222 COVID-19 vaccine. Clones were read by immunoSEQ multiplex PCR, and TCRdb kept only the in-frame ones, dropping some. The profile covers about 120,000 clones, with about 90% appearing a single time and about 14% taken by the ten largest. Sequences were derived from peripheral blood, sampled on day 0 of AZD1222 vaccination. Receptors originate from an adult in good health.

V is TRBV5-4 and J is TRBJ1-2; D unresolved. This CDR3 spans 14 amino acids. In germline, CDR1 is SGHNT, CDR2 YYREEE (reference sequence). V shed 2 bases and J shed 4 bases, with 12 bases lying between them. CDR3 sequence reads: CASSLVGSAYGYTF. The CDR3 bases are TGTGCCAGCAGCTTAGTAGGATCGGCCTATGGCTACACCTTC.

J is TRBJ1-3 and V is TRBV11-2; no clear D gene. The V gene lost 4 bases and the J gene lost 1 base, with 8 bases spanning the gap. Germline lookup yields CDR1 SGHAT and CDR2 FQNNGV. The CDR3 runs 14 residues. The CDR3 sequence: CASSSLGSGNTIYF. The CDR3 bases are TGTGCCAGCAGCTCCCTCGGGTCTGGAAACACCATATATTTT. The full variable domain, in which reference TRBV11-2 and TRBJ1-3 provide the parts outside the CDR3, is EAGVAQSPRYKIIEKRQSVAFWCNPISGHATLYWYQQILGQGPKLLIQFQNNGVVDDSQLPKDRFSAERLKGVDSTLKIQPAKLEDSAVYLCASSSLGSGNTIYFGEGSWLTVV.

The rearrangement links TRBV6-5 to TRBJ2-2, with D unresolved. The V gene lost 6 bases and the J gene lost 6 bases, with 8 bases spanning the gap. CDR1 is MNHEY and CDR2 is SVGAGI in the germline V gene. This CDR3 has 12 residues. The CDR3 nucleotides read TGTGCCAGCAGCCAAGGGCCCGGGGAGCTGTTTTTT. This sequence encodes CASSQGPGELFF.

The chain is built from TRBV4-2 and TRBJ1-1; D gene unclear. Deletions cut 0 bases from V and 0 bases from J, with 8 bases between. This CDR3 is 15 amino acids long. Germline V CDR1 and CDR2: LGHNA, YNFKEQ. For the CDR3, the DNA is TGTGCCAGCAGCCAAGAGTGGGCTCTGAACACTGAAGCTTTCTTT. This codes for CASSQEWALNTEAFF.

The J gene is TRBJ2-5, the V gene TRBV5-1; TRBD1 matches 9 bases. Trimming cost V 4 bases and J 5 bases; bases outside gene matches: 6. CDR1 SGHRS and CDR2 YFSETQ come from the germline V gene. The CDR3 sequence is 14 residues long. The CDR3 nucleotides read TGCGCCAGCAGCGGGACAGGGTGGGGTGAGACCCAGTACTTC. Translated: CASSGTGWGETQYF. Complete variable domain (other parts from reference TRBV5-1 and TRBJ2-5): KAGVTQTPRYLIKTRGQQVTLSCSPISGHRSVSWYQQTPGQGLQFLFEYFSETQRNKGNFPGRFSGRQFSNSRSEMNVSTLELGDSALYLCASSGTGWGETQYFGPGTRLLVL.

The CDR3 coding sequence is TGTGCCAGCAGCCCCAGGGGGCAGGCTAATTCACCCCTCCACTTT. This translates into CASSPRGQANSPLHF. The chain couples TRBV7-2 to TRBJ1-6; TRBD1 matches at 8 bases. Germline CDR1 and CDR2: SGHTA and FQGNSA. This CDR3 region has 15 residues. V was pared by 5 bases and J by 6 bases, with 6 bases of the junction left unmatched.

This clone has only one observation. This chain connects TRBV5-1 to TRBJ2-4; D remains ambiguous. Germline CDR1 and CDR2: SGHRS and YFSETQ. Deletions cut 4 bases from V and 11 bases from J, with 7 bases between. The CDR3 totals 10 residues. CDR3 residues: CASSPVVQYF. DNA for the CDR3: TGCGCCAGCAGCCCGGTGGTTCAGTACTTC.

The chain is built from TRBV24-1 and TRBJ2-1; possible D gene TRBD2, 6 bases. The germline CDR1 and CDR2 sequences are KGHDR and SFDVKD. V shed 3 bases and J shed 10 bases, with 9 bases lying between them. The CDR3 consists of 12 residues. The CDR3 here is CATSDRAGEQFF. The CDR3 DNA is TGTGCCACCAGTGATCGGGCGGGGGAGCAGTTCTTC.

The chain couples TRBV2 to TRBJ2-1; 7 nucleotides align to TRBD1. The V and J ends lost 7 bases and 7 bases, in that order; junction bases with no gene match: 10. Germline V lookup: CDR1 SNHLY, CDR2 FYNNEI. The CDR3 runs to 14 residues. The CDR3 reads CASTQDRTSNEQFF. The DNA of the CDR3 is TGTGCCAGCACCCAGGACAGGACTTCGAATGAGCAGTTCTTC.

This clone was recorded once. The CDR3 is CASREQAGILTDTQYF. CDR3 in DNA: TGCGCCAGCAGGGAACAAGCGGGAATACTCACAGATACGCAGTATTTT. The chain carries TRBV10-2 and TRBJ2-3, with 7 bases that match TRBD2. Per the germline V gene, CDR1 is WSHSY and CDR2 is SAAADI. CDR3 length: 16 amino acids. J was trimmed by 2 bases and V by 6 bases; bases with no gene match: 11.

The chain couples TRBV2 to TRBJ1-6; maybe TRBD1 (6 bases). V gave up 5 bases and J gave up 8 bases, with 13 bases separating them. Per the germline V gene, CDR1 is SNHLY and CDR2 is FYNNEI. The CDR3 covers 14 residues. In DNA form, the CDR3 reads TGTGCCAGCAGTTCGACAGGACCAGATTCACCCCTCCACTTT. It is translated as CASSSTGPDSPLHF. The complete variable domain, with remaining parts taken from reference TRBV2 and TRBJ1-6, reads EPEVTQTPSHQVTQMGQEVILRCVPISNHLYFYWYRQILGQKVEFLVSFYNNEISEKSEIFDDQFSVERPDGSNFTLKIRSTKLEDSAMYFCASSSTGPDSPLHFGNGTRLTVT.

The chain couples TRBV18 to TRBJ1-4; TRBD1 might be the D (5 bases). Germline V gives CDR1 KGHSH, CDR2 LQKENI. Trimming pared 3 bases from V and 4 bases from J, leaving 12 bases between. This CDR3 has 15 residues. The CDR3 DNA follows: TGTGCCAGCTCACCCCCGACAGTCTTTAATGAAAAACTGTTTTTT. Protein: CASSPPTVFNEKLFF.